This T cell receptor beta chain emerged from a study of blood T cells in healthy people across ages (dated by TCRdb to about 2015). Concerning the study at large: In model experiments, roughly one uniquely barcoded TCR beta cDNA molecule per two T cells was captured by template switching. The study measured age-related changes in TCR beta repertoire diversity using deep sequencing normalized with unique cDNA molecular identifiers. Donors were grouped into four age groups: young (average approximately 15 years), middle-aged (roughly 40), aged (around 60) and long-lived (just over 80). To avoid experimental bias, donors of different ages were randomly spread across the sequencing lanes. For two donors (one aged 18 to 30 and one aged 80 or older), the study analyzed two additional independent replicas of 1 million unique cDNA reads from the same blood draw. Here is what the overall study found, with its caveats: Compared with the aged group, the long-lived group had more naive CD4+ T cells, fewer expanded clones and increased TCR diversity, suggesting age selection. Because donor CMV infection status was unknown, age-related changes in expanded clonotypes were potentially confounded. Because profiling used bulk unsorted PBMCs, naive and antigen-experienced compartments could not be compared conclusively. Estimates of total diversity from one million sequenced T cells were regarded as lower bounds and underestimates. As age increased, observed TCR beta diversity per million T cells dropped in a roughly linear way, and a significant reduction was already evident by age roughly 40. The percentage of naive T cells measured by flow cytometry correlated strongly with observed TCR beta diversity.

The CDR3 starts with the cysteine, ends with the phenylalanine, and has 15 residues. The DNA shown is the 45-base CDR3, in frame from base 1. From a lookup of the germline V gene, CDR1 and CDR2 are SGHTA and FQGNSA. This clonotype was recorded once. This clone's antigen is unknown. At one end the junction does not follow the germline gene, possibly because of a read error. Libraries were prepared through 5' RACE. The run used an Illumina HiSeq 2500. A second PCR of roughly 6 to 11 cycles was run with a J-beta primer mix and a sample-barcoded 5' primer. Each TCR beta cDNA molecule received a unique molecular identifier from a template-switch 5' adaptor carrying 12 random nucleotides. At least 2.5 million CDR3-containing paired-end reads were obtained from each sample. First-strand cDNA was synthesized from all RNA with the Mint cDNA synthesis kit, primed by a TRBC-specific oligonucleotide. After uracil-DNA glycosylase treatment, a first 18-cycle PCR used universal primers M1SS and BC2_uni_R on all cDNA. On the authors' methods: For normalization, 1 million high-quality reads, each with a distinct molecular identifier, were randomly selected from each sample. Reads sharing molecular identifiers were discarded rather than binned into consensus sequences. MiTCR, with a Q25 quality threshold and the strictest error-elimination algorithm, was used for CDR3 identification, clonotype clustering and error correction. A nonparametric unseen species model with Euler transformation was used to estimate a lower bound on total TCR beta diversity. The raw public reads went through TCRdb reprocessing: fastp at Q25, MiXCR clone calling, in-frame beta chains kept. Identical CDR3 proteins give one entry, which carries the most common genes and DNA. The V and J calls follow TCRdb's processing rather than the paper's. Present in this sample are more than 800,000 distinct CDR3 sequences, 25% to 30% of which were seen just once. The top ten hold 15% to 20% of the sample.

Systemically healthy Caucasian individuals from Russia, some 40 in total and aged roughly 6 to 90 years, were included as donors. Each donor gave 8.5 to 10 milliliters of peripheral blood, collected into EDTA-treated Vacutainer tubes. Ficoll-Paque density-gradient centrifugation was used to isolate PBMCs, with at least 7 million obtained per sample. Total RNA was extracted from PBMCs with Trizol reagent, with at least 5.5 micrograms obtained per sample. For every donor, flow cytometry on a PBMC aliquot measured the percentage of naive CD45RAhigh/CD27high T cells. The sequence came from a woman at least 80 years old in good health. The V and J genes are TRBV7-2 and TRBJ2-3; TRBD2 is a possible D gene, resting on 7 matching bases. What was sequenced was blood. The DNA is TGTGCCAGCAGCGTAGGTGGGGGGGCCGATGATACACAGTATTTT. Its protein is CASSVGGGADDTQYF.